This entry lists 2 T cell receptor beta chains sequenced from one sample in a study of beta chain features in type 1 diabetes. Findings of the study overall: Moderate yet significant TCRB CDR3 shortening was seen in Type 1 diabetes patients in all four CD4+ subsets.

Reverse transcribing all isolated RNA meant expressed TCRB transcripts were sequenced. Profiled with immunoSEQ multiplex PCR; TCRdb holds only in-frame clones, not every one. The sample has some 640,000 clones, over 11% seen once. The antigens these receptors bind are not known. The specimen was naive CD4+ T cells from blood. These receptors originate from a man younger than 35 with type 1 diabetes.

CDR3: CASTRGLLYNSPLHF. Here the CDR3 DNA reads TGTGCCAGCACAAGGGGCCTGCTCTATAATTCACCCCTCCACTTT. This chain uses TRBV7-2 with TRBJ1-6; TRBD1 might be the D (5 bases). The CDR3 has 15 amino acids. Per the germline V gene, CDR1 is SGHTA and CDR2 is FQGNSA. V was cut by 7 bases and J by 3 bases, with 13 bases left in between.

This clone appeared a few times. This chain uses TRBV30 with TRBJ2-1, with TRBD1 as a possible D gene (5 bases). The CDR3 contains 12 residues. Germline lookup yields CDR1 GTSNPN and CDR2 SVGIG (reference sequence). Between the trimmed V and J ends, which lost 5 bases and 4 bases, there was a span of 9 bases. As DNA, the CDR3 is TGTGCCTGGGACAGCCAATACAATGAGCAGTTCTTC. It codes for CAWDSQYNEQFF.